The present entry profiles one T cell receptor (beta chain) with its context. Which antigen it targets is not known. Base quality data are lacking; no much larger clone is found one base away. The data were obtained in a study of CD8 T cells in Susac syndrome (dated by TCRdb to the late 2010s). Looking at the study overall: The study used repertoire sequencing to test whether antigen drove CD8+ T cell activation and differentiation in Susac syndrome.

RNA was extracted using the RNeasy kit, and about 0.45 to 1 ug of the RNA was reverse transcribed with random hexamers. The immunoSEQ multiplex PCR assay, which covers 54 Vbeta and 13 Jbeta segments, was used to amplify TCR beta CDR3 regions. To correct PCR amplification bias, a synthetic template baseline was used for both primer optimization and computational correction. The paper's processing steps were these. Only productive sequences were kept, with reads annotated to V, D and J genes according to IMGT and analyzed in immunoSEQ Analyzer. Clonality was computed as one minus Shannon entropy normalized by log2 of the number of productive unique sequences. Public and private clones were assessed among the 100 most prevalent clones of each patient and control. A clone was defined as Susac-specific if it was absent from the healthy and MS cohorts, from roughly 990 published viral clones and from other ImmuneACCESS disease sequences. TCRdb reprocessing: public reads trimmed at Q25 with fastp, clones called with MiXCR, in-frame beta chains kept. For every CDR3 protein sequence, its rows merge into one entry that carries the most common genes and DNA. These V and J calls derive from TCRdb rather than the authors' analysis. Here the sample has over 300,000 distinct CDR3 sequences; around 92% occur a single time. Together, the top ten hold over 0.065% of the sample.

Its CDR3 holds 13 amino acids, cysteine through phenylalanine. Of the read, only the CDR3 DNA is kept; its 39 bases are in frame from base 1. V gives up 4 bases and J gives up 2 bases, and the segment between their germline ends measures 8 bases. CDR1 and CDR2 are read off the germline V gene as MNHNS and SASEGT. Findings and caveats that apply to the study as a whole: The number of individuals in the TCR sequencing and HLA analysis was acknowledged as relatively small.

High-throughput TCR beta sequencing profiled peripheral blood CD8+ and CD4+ T cells from healthy donors, Susac syndrome patients and multiple sclerosis patients. The multiple sclerosis controls were treatment-naive patients whose relapsing-remitting disease, either stable or active, fulfilled the revised McDonald criteria. Bulk CD8+ and CD4+ T cells were purified by magnetic negative isolation, whereas CD8+ TEMRA cells were enriched by FACS. Blood was collected in EDTA tubes and processed within 24 hours, with PBMCs isolated through density gradient centrifugation. PBMCs intended for TCR sequencing were cryopreserved in liquid nitrogen and thawed later in a water bath at 37 degrees C. The sorted or isolated CD4+, CD8+ and CD8+ TEMRA cells reached a purity of at least 90%.

Sequencing was carried out using CD4+ T cells from PBMCs. The clonotype was recovered from a human donor with multiple sclerosis. The chain employs TRBV6-1 and TRBJ1-2; a tentative D call is TRBD1 (5 bases match). The nucleotide sequence is given as TGTGCCAGCAGTGGTCGGACAAACTATGGCTACACCTTC. Its protein is CASSGRTNYGYTF.